The clone carrying this TCR beta chain was recorded once. What it binds is not known. Trimming removed 3 bases at V and 7 bases at J, with 14 bases between. The CDR3 runs to 14 residues. The V gene's germline CDR1 is SGHRS and CDR2 YFSETQ. The data are from a study of OX40 agonist ivuxolimab in advanced cancers. Overall study context: Dose-escalation cases comprised hepatocellular carcinoma, melanoma, renal cell or head and neck cancer. Three patients showed partial responses: one hepatocellular carcinoma and two cutaneous melanoma cases. Of mixed ages from about 23 to 90 and averaging about 65 years, the group was 65% to 85% male. Study outcomes and limitations: Nonresponders included some who also had low normalized T-cell clonal expansion.

TCRdb's copy holds only in-frame clones and misses some; the assay was immunoSEQ multiplex PCR. The sample holds 50,000 to 75,000 clones; about 88% are singletons and the top ten take roughly 1.1%. The origin of this receptor is an adult with an advanced solid tumor such as melanoma, head and neck, liver or kidney cancer. The source was CD4+ or CD8+ T cells sorted from blood, collected in a trial of the OX40 agonist ivuxolimab. The chain recombines TRBV5-1 with TRBJ2-1; D is possibly TRBD1 (6 bases). CDR3 coding DNA: TGCGCCAGCAGCTGGGACACCAAGGGGAATGAGCAGTTCTTC. Amino acid sequence: CASSWDTKGNEQFF.